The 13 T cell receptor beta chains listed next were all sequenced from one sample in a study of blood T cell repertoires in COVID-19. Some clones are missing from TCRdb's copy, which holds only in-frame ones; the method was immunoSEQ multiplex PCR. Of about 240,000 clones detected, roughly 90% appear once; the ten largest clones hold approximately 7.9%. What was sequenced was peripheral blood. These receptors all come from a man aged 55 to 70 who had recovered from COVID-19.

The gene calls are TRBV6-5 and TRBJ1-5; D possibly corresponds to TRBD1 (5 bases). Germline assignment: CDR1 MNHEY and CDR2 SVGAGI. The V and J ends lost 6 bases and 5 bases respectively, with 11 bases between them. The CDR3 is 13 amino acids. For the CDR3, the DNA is TGTGCCAGCAGGCAGGGTCCGCATCAGCCCCAGCATTTT. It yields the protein CASRQGPHQPQHF.

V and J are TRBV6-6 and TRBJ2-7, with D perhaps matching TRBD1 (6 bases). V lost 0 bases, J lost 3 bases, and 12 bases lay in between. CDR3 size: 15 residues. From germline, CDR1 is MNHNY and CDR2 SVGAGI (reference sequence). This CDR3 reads CASSYSNEQGYEQYF. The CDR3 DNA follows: TGTGCCAGCAGTTACTCGAATGAACAGGGCTACGAGCAGTACTTC.

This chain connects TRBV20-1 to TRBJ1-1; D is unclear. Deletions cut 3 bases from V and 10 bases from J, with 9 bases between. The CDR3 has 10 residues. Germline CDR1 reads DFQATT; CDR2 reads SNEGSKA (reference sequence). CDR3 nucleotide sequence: TGCAGTGCTAGTCAGCGGGGAGCTTTCTTT. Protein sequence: CSASQRGAFF.

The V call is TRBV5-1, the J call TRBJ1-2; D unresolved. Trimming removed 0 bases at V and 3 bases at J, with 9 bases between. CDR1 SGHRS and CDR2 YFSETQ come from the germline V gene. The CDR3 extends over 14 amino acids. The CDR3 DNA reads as TGCGCCAGCAGCTTGGCGGTACGGGACTATGGCTACACCTTC. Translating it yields CASSLAVRDYGYTF.

The CDR3 DNA sequence: TGTGCCAGCAGTCTCGGGAGGGTTTCCTACGAGCAGTACTTC. As protein: CASSLGRVSYEQYF. The chain employs TRBV6-2 or TRBV6-3 and TRBJ2-7, with 8 nucleotides matching TRBD2. The germline gives CDR1 MNHEY, CDR2 SVGEGT. V trimming: 5 bases; J trimming: 1 base; junction bases outside the gene matches: 4. The CDR3 loop spans 14 amino acids.

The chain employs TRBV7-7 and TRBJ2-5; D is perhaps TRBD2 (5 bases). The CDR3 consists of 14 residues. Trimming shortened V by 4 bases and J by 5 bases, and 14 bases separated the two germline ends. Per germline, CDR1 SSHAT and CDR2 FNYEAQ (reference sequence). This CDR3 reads CASSSVGGRETQYF. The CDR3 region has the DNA TGTGCCAGCAGCTCAGTTGGCGGGCGGGAGACCCAGTACTTC.

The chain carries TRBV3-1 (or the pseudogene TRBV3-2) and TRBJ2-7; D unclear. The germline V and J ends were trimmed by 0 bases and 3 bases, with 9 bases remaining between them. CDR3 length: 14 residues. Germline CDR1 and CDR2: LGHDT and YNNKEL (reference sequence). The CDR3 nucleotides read TGTGCCAGCAGCCAAGATTGGCACGTCTACGAGCAGTACTTC. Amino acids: CASSQDWHVYEQYF.

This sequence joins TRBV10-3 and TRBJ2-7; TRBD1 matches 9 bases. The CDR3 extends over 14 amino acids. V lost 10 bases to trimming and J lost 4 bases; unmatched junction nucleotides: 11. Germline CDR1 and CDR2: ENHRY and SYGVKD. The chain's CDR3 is CATSGGDRAYEQYF. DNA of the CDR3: TGTGCCACATCAGGAGGGGACAGGGCATACGAGCAGTACTTC.

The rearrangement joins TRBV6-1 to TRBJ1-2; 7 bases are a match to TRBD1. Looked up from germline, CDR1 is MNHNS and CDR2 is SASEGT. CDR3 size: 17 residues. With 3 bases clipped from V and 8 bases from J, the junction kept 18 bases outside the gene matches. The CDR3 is CASSEQPSGQKPFGYTF. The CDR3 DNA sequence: TGTGCCAGCAGTGAGCAGCCCTCGGGACAGAAACCGTTCGGCTACACCTTC.

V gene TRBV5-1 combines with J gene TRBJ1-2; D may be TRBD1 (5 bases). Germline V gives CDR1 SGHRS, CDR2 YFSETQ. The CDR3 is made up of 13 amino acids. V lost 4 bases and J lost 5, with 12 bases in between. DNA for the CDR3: TGCGCCAGCAGCCCCGGGACTCCATATGGCTACACCTTC. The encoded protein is CASSPGTPYGYTF.

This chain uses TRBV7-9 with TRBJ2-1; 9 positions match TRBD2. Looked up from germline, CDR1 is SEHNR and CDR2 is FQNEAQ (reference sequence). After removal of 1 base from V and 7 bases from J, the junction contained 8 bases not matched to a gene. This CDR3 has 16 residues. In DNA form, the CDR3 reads TGTGCCAGCAGCTTAGAACGCGGGGGGGCTTGGAATGAGCAGTTCTTC. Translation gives CASSLERGGAWNEQFF.

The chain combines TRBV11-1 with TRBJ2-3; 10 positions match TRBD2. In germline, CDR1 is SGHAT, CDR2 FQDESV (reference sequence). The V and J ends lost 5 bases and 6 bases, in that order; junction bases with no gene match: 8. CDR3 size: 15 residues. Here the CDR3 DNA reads TGTGCCAGCAGCACAACTAGCGGGGTTGTGGATACGCAGTATTTT. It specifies CASSTTSGVVDTQYF.

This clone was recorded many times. The CDR3 region is CASSMAHGGPQHF. The CDR3 region has the DNA TGTGCCAGTAGTATGGCCCATGGAGGGCCCCAGCATTTT. The V call is TRBV19, the J call TRBJ1-5; unclear D gene. The CDR3 runs 13 residues. Germline V CDR1 and CDR2: LNHDA, SQIVND (reference sequence). The V end was cut by 3 bases, the J end by 9 bases, with 12 bases between.